This T cell receptor beta chain came from a study of blood T cell repertoires in COVID-19. In the study overall: COVID-19 samples collected from the United States, Italy and Spain covered acute and convalescent phases.

Some clones are missing from TCRdb's copy, which holds only in-frame ones; the method was immunoSEQ multiplex PCR. The sample holds 130,000 to 150,000 clones, around 81% seen once. CDR1 is PRHDT and CDR2 is FYEKMQ in the germline V gene (reference sequence). There are 17 residues in the CDR3. The V gene lost 7 bases and the J gene lost 1 base, with 22 bases spanning the gap. This chain links TRBV13 with TRBJ1-1, with D possibly matching TRBD1 (5 bases). Sequencing input: peripheral blood. The sequence was collected from a human donor with acute or convalescent COVID-19. The donor label of this sample is uncertain. CDR3 amino acids: CASIPPGSGATNTEAFF. CDR3 DNA: TGTGCCAGCATCCCTCCAGGGTCGGGTGCTACGAACACTGAAGCTTTCTTT.